This is a list of T cell receptor beta chains from one sample in a study of T-cell reconstitution after alpha-beta-depleted transplantation in children. TCRdb reanalysed the PCR reads using MiXCR and keeps one entry per CDR3 protein. The sample lists 200,000 or so distinct CDR3 sequences, 6.3% seen once, with about 4.3% in the top ten. The sequencing here drew on PBMCs, taken before TCRalphabeta/CD19-depleted stem cell transplant. Every receptor here comes from a girl in the first two years of life with combined immunodeficiency, due to receive a stem cell transplant. CDR3s include the opening cysteine and the closing phenylalanine or tryptophan. The D gene is left open where the match is weak. Not every row has a clone size; where given, it reads once, few, many or a size class.

V gene: TRBV25-1
J gene: TRBJ2-1
D gene: TRBD1
clone size: many
CDR3 DNA: TGTGCCAGCAGCAACCGGGACAGGGCCGACAATGAGCAGTTCTTC
CDR3 protein: CASSNRDRADNEQFF

V gene: TRBV6-2/TRBV6-3
J gene: TRBJ2-6
D gene: -
clone size: few
CDR3 DNA: TGTGCCAGCACCACGGGACACGGGGCCAACGTCCTGACTTTC
CDR3 protein: CASTTGHGANVLTF

V gene: TRBV14
J gene: TRBJ2-2
D gene: TRBD1
clone size: few
CDR3 DNA: TGTGCCAGCAGCCAAGTTGGAGGACAGGGGGTAACCGGGGAGCTGTTTTTT
CDR3 protein: CASSQVGGQGVTGELFF

V gene: TRBV24-1
J gene: TRBJ2-2
D gene: -
clone size: many
CDR3 DNA: TGTGCCACCAGTGGTGGGGGTGCTAGCTTGTCCGTCGGGGAGCTGTTTTTT
CDR3 protein: CATSGGGASLSVGELFF

V gene: TRBV28
J gene: TRBJ2-3
D gene: TRBD2
clone size: many
CDR3 DNA: TGTGCCAGCAGCCCCAGACTAGCGGGAGCGTCAGATACGCAGTATTTT
CDR3 protein: CASSPRLAGASDTQYF

V gene: TRBV7-9
J gene: TRBJ2-7
D gene: -
clone size: many
CDR3 DNA: TGTGCCAGCAGGGCAGGGAATTCCTACGAGCAGTACTTC
CDR3 protein: CASRAGNSYEQYF

V gene: TRBV4-2
J gene: TRBJ2-7
D gene: -
clone size: many
CDR3 DNA: TGTGCCAGCAGCCAAGCTCGGGGGTTCTACGAGCAGTACTTC
CDR3 protein: CASSQARGFYEQYF

V gene: TRBV12-3/TRBV12-4
J gene: TRBJ2-7
D gene: TRBD2
clone size: many
CDR3 DNA: TGTGCCAGCAGTCCCAGGGCCGCCAGCGGGGAGTACTTC
CDR3 protein: CASSPRAASGEYF

V gene: TRBV4-1
J gene: TRBJ2-2
D gene: TRBD1
clone size: many
CDR3 DNA: TGCGCCAGCAGCCGCGGACAGGTTTACACCGGGGAGCTGTTTTTT
CDR3 protein: CASSRGQVYTGELFF

V gene: TRBV7-9
J gene: TRBJ2-7
D gene: -
clone size: many
CDR3 DNA: TGTGCCAGCAGTAAAAGGGGTTTCCCCTACGAGCAGTACTTC
CDR3 protein: CASSKRGFPYEQYF

V gene: TRBV4-1
J gene: TRBJ1-3
D gene: -
clone size: many
CDR3 DNA: TGCGCCAGCAGCCAAGTTGACGGCCGTTGGGGCTCTGGAAACACCATATATTTT
CDR3 protein: CASSQVDGRWGSGNTIYF

V gene: TRBV6-4
J gene: TRBJ2-1
D gene: -
clone size: many
CDR3 DNA: TGTGCCATCTTCCGGGACTGGGGCTACAATGAGCAGTTCTTC
CDR3 protein: CAIFRDWGYNEQFF

V gene: TRBV4-1
J gene: TRBJ1-5
D gene: -
clone size: many
CDR3 DNA: TGCGCCAGCAGCCCGGAGCTCATTCAGCCCCAGCATTTT
CDR3 protein: CASSPELIQPQHF

V gene: TRBV20-1
J gene: TRBJ1-6
D gene: -
clone size: many
CDR3 DNA: TGCAGTGCCAAGATGGGAAATAATTCACCCCTCCACTTT
CDR3 protein: CSAKMGNNSPLHF

V gene: TRBV9
J gene: TRBJ2-7
D gene: -
clone size: -
CDR3 DNA: TGTGCCAGCAGCGGGGGTCCCTTACAAGGCGAGCAGTACTTC
CDR3 protein: CASSGGPLQGEQYF

V gene: TRBV20-1
J gene: TRBJ2-7
D gene: TRBD2
clone size: -
CDR3 DNA: TGCAGTGCTAGCCACCCAGGACTAGCGGGAGCCCCTCGCTACGAGCAGTACTTC
CDR3 protein: CSASHPGLAGAPRYEQYF

V gene: TRBV6-1
J gene: TRBJ2-5
D gene: TRBD2
clone size: many
CDR3 DNA: TGTGCCAGCAGCGGACTAGCGGGGGGCAAGGGTCTGGAGACCCAGTACTTC
CDR3 protein: CASSGLAGGKGLETQYF

V gene: TRBV20-1
J gene: TRBJ2-2
D gene: -
clone size: many
CDR3 DNA: TGCAGTGCTAGAGAGGCCGGGGAGCTGTTTTTT
CDR3 protein: CSAREAGELFF

V gene: TRBV7-8
J gene: TRBJ2-5
D gene: -
clone size: few
CDR3 DNA: TGTGCCAGCCGCCTGACCATTTATTACCAAGAGACCCAGTACTTC
CDR3 protein: CASRLTIYYQETQYF

V gene: TRBV4-3
J gene: TRBJ2-1
D gene: -
clone size: many
CDR3 DNA: TGCGCCAGCAGCCAAGATTTGACGGCCTTCAATGAGCAGTTCTTC
CDR3 protein: CASSQDLTAFNEQFF

V gene: TRBV7-9
J gene: TRBJ1-1
D gene: TRBD1
clone size: -
CDR3 DNA: TGTGCCAGCACCGCTTACTCGGGACAGGGGGCGAACACTGAAGCTTTCTTT
CDR3 protein: CASTAYSGQGANTEAFF

V gene: TRBV28
J gene: TRBJ2-7
D gene: TRBD2
clone size: many
CDR3 DNA: TGTGCCAGCCTTGGGACTAGCAGCTACGAGCAGTACTTC
CDR3 protein: CASLGTSSYEQYF

V gene: TRBV21-1
J gene: TRBJ1-1
D gene: -
clone size: many
CDR3 DNA: TGTGCCAGCAAAAAGAGGGAGGCTTTCTTT
CDR3 protein: CASKKREAFF

V gene: TRBV29-1
J gene: TRBJ1-2
D gene: TRBD1
clone size: many
CDR3 DNA: TGCAGCGTTGAATTTGGGACAGGGCCCTACTATGGCTACACCTTC
CDR3 protein: CSVEFGTGPYYGYTF

V gene: TRBV11-2
J gene: TRBJ2-3
D gene: -
clone size: many
CDR3 DNA: TGTGCCAGCAGCTTAGATCGTGTACGTACGCAGTATTTT
CDR3 protein: CASSLDRVRTQYF

V gene: TRBV7-9
J gene: TRBJ1-1
D gene: -
clone size: few
CDR3 DNA: TGTGCCAGCAGGCCTCCTATGAACACTGAAGCTTTCTTT
CDR3 protein: CASRPPMNTEAFF